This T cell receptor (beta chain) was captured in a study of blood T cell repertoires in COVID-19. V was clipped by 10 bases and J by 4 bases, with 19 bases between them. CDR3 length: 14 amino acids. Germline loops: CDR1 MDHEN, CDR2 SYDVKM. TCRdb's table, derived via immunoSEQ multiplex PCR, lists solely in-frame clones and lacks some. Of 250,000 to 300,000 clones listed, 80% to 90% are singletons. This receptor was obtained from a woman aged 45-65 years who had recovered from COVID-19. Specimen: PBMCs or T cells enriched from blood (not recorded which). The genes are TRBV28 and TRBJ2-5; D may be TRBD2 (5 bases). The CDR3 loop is CAIHRAAGVETQYF. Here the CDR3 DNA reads TGTGCCATCCATCGGGCCGCGGGCGTAGAGACCCAGTACTTC.